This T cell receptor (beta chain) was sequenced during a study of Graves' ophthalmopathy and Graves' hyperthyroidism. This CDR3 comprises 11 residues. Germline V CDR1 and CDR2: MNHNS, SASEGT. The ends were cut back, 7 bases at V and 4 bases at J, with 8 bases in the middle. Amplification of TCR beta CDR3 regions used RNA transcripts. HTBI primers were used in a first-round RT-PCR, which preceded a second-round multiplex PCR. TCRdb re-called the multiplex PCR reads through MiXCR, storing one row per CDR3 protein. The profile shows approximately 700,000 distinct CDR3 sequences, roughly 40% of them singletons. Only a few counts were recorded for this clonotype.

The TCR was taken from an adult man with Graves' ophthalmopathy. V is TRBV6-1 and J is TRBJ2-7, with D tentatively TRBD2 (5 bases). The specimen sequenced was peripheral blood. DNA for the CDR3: TGTGCCAGCAAACGGGGATACGAGCAGTACTTC. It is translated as CASKRGYEQYF.